Detailed here is one T cell receptor (beta chain). Its antigen is as yet unknown. Trimming took 2 bases from V and 6 from J; bases not matched to a gene: 10. CDR3 size: 16 residues. The germline V gene encodes CDR1 WNHNN and CDR2 SYGVQD (reference sequence). Method: immunoSEQ multiplex PCR; TCRdb's copy keeps in-frame clones and lacks some. This sample yields approximately 20,000 clones, of which over 75% are seen a single time; about 11% belongs to the top ten. This sample is part of a study of somatic mutations in cytotoxic T cells in rheumatoid arthritis. About the study: Nearly 100% purity was obtained when some V beta antibody-stained T-cell populations were flow-sorted; these included V beta1+ cells sequenced for TCRB. Overall study findings and caveats: The authors did not know the antigen targets of the expanded CD8+ clones.

The chain couples TRBV10-1 to TRBJ2-7; the match to TRBD2 covers 10 bases. The source material was CD8+ T cells sorted from blood. This sequence was found in a woman aged 50 to 65 in good health. CDR3 bases: TGCGCCAGCAGTGAGACCCCAGCGGGAGGGAGCTCCGAGCAGTACTTC. Translated, it gives CASSETPAGGSSEQYF.